These 21 T cell receptor beta chains came from one sample sequenced in a study of human T cells and chemical hapten exposure. TCRdb redid the calling of the RACE reads with MiXCR, one entry per CDR3 protein. The table records around 75,000 distinct CDR3 sequences, 10% of them present only once. This sample's time point: patch test 2, 6 weeks after DPC sensitization. Regarding treatment: therapeutic diphenylcyclopropenone sensitization with weekly scalp DPC. This sample comprised whole blood, obtained in connection with sensitization to the hapten diphenylcyclopropenone (DPC). The receptors were gathered from a woman in her 50s with alopecia areata. Some clones in this sample may be carry-over from other donors' samples.

This clonotype is deemed medium-sized. The chain joins TRBV16 to TRBJ1-1; 7 positions match TRBD1. V shed 2 bases, J shed 3 bases, and the junction held 3 bases outside the gene matches. Germline loops: CDR1 KGHSY, CDR2 FQNENV. The CDR3 length is 14 residues. The CDR3 DNA reads TGTGCCAGCAGCCAAGACAGGGTGGACACTGAAGCTTTCTTT. Translated, it gives CASSQDRVDTEAFF.

This clonotype was seen repeatedly, ten times or more. The chain combines TRBV10-3 with TRBJ1-5, with D possibly being TRBD1 (6 bases). The ends were cut back, 7 bases at V and 4 bases at J, with 14 bases in the middle. The CDR3 covers 14 residues. The germline V gene encodes CDR1 ENHRY and CDR2 SYGVKD. CDR3: CAIISGGLNQPQHF. The CDR3 DNA reads as TGTGCCATCATAAGTGGGGGGCTGAATCAGCCCCAGCATTTT.

This clonotype was counted between two and nine times. The chain combines TRBV4-1 with TRBJ2-3; D gene uncertain. CDR1 MGHRA and CDR2 YSYEKL come from the germline V gene. This CDR3 contains 15 residues. Trimming took 1 base from V and 0 from J, leaving 8 bases between them. The CDR3 loop is CASSQATASTDTQYF. The CDR3 DNA follows: TGCGCCAGCAGCCAAGCCACCGCCAGCACAGATACGCAGTATTTT.

This clonotype appeared a few times. V and J are TRBV12-3 or TRBV12-4 and TRBJ1-2, with D maybe TRBD1 (5 bases). This CDR3 has 15 amino acids. V dropped 7 bases and J dropped 4 bases, with 19 bases sitting between them. This chain's CDR3 is CASTPSQTAGYGYTF. DNA for the CDR3: TGTGCCAGCACCCCCAGCCAGACAGCCGGCTATGGCTACACCTTC.

This clonotype turned up a few times. The chain combines TRBV3-1 with TRBJ1-5; D might be TRBD1 (6 bases). The CDR3 runs 14 residues. V lost 4 bases to trimming and J lost 0 bases, with 7 bases between them. CDR1 LGHDT and CDR2 YNNKEL come from the germline V gene (reference sequence). This CDR3 reads CASSPGASNQPQHF. CDR3 DNA: TGTGCCAGCAGCCCGGGGGCTAGCAATCAGCCCCAGCATTTT.

Only a few counts were recorded for this clonotype. The V call is TRBV24-1, the J call TRBJ1-1; possibly TRBD1 for D (6 bases). Trimming left V 5 bases short and J 4 bases short, with 16 bases between. Germline CDR1 and CDR2: KGHDR and SFDVKD. The CDR3 runs 15 residues. The CDR3, as DNA: TGTGCCACCAGTGTCGGGACAATCGGGTCCACTGAAGCTTTCTTT. Translated, it gives CATSVGTIGSTEAFF.

The V gene is TRBV2, the J gene TRBJ2-7, with D possibly matching TRBD2 (5 bases). The CDR3 runs to 17 residues. The V end was cut by 4 bases, the J end by 2 bases, with 21 bases between. Germline V gene sequence: CDR1 SNHLY, CDR2 FYNNEI. The CDR3 bases are TGTGCCAGCAGTGGGCCCGGGCACGGGGTCGTGACCTACGAGCAGTACTTC. Its translation is CASSGPGHGVVTYEQYF.

This clonotype was seen repeatedly, ten times or more. This chain joins TRBV7-9 and TRBJ1-2; D gene ambiguous. Trimming took 5 bases from V and 4 from J, leaving 17 bases between them. CDR1 is SEHNR and CDR2 is FQNEAQ in the germline V gene (reference sequence). The CDR3 is made up of 15 amino acids. The CDR3 sequence is CASSLGEVDFYGYTF. The CDR3 nucleotides are TGTGCCAGCAGCCTCGGAGAGGTTGACTTCTATGGCTACACCTTC. Full variable domain (rest looked up from reference TRBV7-9 and TRBJ1-2): DTGVSQNPRHKITKRGQNVTFRCDPISEHNRLYWYRQTLGQGPEFLTYFQNEAQLEKSRLLSDRFSAERPKGSFSTLEIQRTEQGDSAMYLCASSLGEVDFYGYTFGSGTRLTVV.

The V and J genes are TRBV20-1 and TRBJ2-5, with 10 nucleotides matching TRBD1. Germline V CDR1 and CDR2: DFQATT, SNEGSKA (reference sequence). CDR3 length: 12 residues. V was clipped by 5 bases and J by 5 bases; unmatched bases: 2. The CDR3 loop is CSARQGAETQYF. For the CDR3, the DNA is TGCAGTGCTCGACAGGGGGCTGAGACCCAGTACTTC.

This clonotype has a count of ten or more. The rearrangement uses TRBV7-2 and TRBJ1-5; possible D gene TRBD1, 5 bases. Germline loops: CDR1 SGHTA, CDR2 FQGNSA. There are 15 residues in the CDR3. Trimming removed 5 bases at V and 5 bases at J, with 16 bases between. The CDR3 DNA sequence: TGTGCCAGCAGCCCAAGGATTGGGGGGGATCAGCCCCAGCATTTT. Protein: CASSPRIGGDQPQHF.

The V and J genes are TRBV6-6 and TRBJ1-1, with D possibly being TRBD1 (5 bases). This CDR3 spans 14 amino acids. Germline loops: CDR1 MNHNY, CDR2 SVGAGI (reference sequence). V lost 2 bases, J lost 1 base, and 8 bases lay in between. The DNA for the CDR3 is TGTGCCAGCAGTTACGGCAGGGCGAACACTGAAGCTTTCTTT. Translating gives CASSYGRANTEAFF.

This clonotype was seen only a few times. V and J are TRBV10-3 and TRBJ2-7; TRBD2 matches at 7 bases. The trim removed 4 bases at V and 3 bases at J, leaving 3 bases unmatched. Germline lookup yields CDR1 ENHRY and CDR2 SYGVKD. The CDR3 runs to 13 residues. CDR3 nucleotide sequence: TGTGCCATCAGTGCGGGCGGGAGCTACGAGCAGTACTTC. The encoded protein is CAISAGGSYEQYF.

This clonotype appeared many times. The chain links TRBV12-3 or TRBV12-4 to TRBJ1-2, with D perhaps TRBD1 (5 bases). The V and J ends lost 3 bases and 7 bases respectively, with 15 bases between them. The CDR3 has 14 residues. The CDR3 loop reads CASSLEGSPSGYTF. DNA for the CDR3: TGTGCCAGCAGTTTGGAGGGGTCCCCATCTGGCTACACCTTC.

The chain recombines TRBV12-3 or TRBV12-4 with TRBJ1-1; TRBD1 is a possible D gene (5 bases). CDR3 length: 14 residues. The V gene lost 6 bases and the J gene lost 4 bases, with 15 bases spanning the gap. CDR3 DNA sequence: TGTGCCAGCAGCCTACAGGTTCCGAGCACTGAAGCTTTCTTT. Translating gives CASSLQVPSTEAFF.

At least ten counts were recorded for this clonotype. The V and J genes are TRBV11-2 and TRBJ1-1; D not certain. The germline V gene has CDR1 SGHAT and CDR2 FQNNGV. The CDR3 has 14 residues. With 6 bases removed from V and 6 bases from J, the gap between germline ends came to 17 bases. This CDR3 is CASSLGLVGAEAFF. In DNA, the CDR3 is TGTGCCAGCAGTCTCGGACTAGTTGGGGCTGAAGCTTTCTTT.

CDR3 DNA: TGTGCCAGCAGTGTGGGGACAGGGCGGACCGGGGAGCTGTTTTTT. Its protein product is CASSVGTGRTGELFF. The V and J genes are TRBV2 and TRBJ2-2, with 9 bases lining up with TRBD1. The germline V gene has CDR1 SNHLY and CDR2 FYNNEI. With 4 bases clipped from V and 5 bases from J, the junction kept 5 bases outside the gene matches. The CDR3 consists of 15 residues.

This chain joins TRBV7-9 and TRBJ2-3; 8 nucleotides line up with TRBD1. This CDR3 is 14 amino acids long. Germline values: CDR1 SEHNR, CDR2 FQNEAQ (reference sequence). V shed 5 bases and J 1 base; nucleotides not matched to a gene: 2. The CDR3 sequence is CASSTDRGTDTQYF. As DNA, the CDR3 is TGTGCCAGCAGCACGGACAGGGGCACAGATACGCAGTATTTT. Full variable domain (rest looked up from reference TRBV7-9 and TRBJ2-3): DTGVSQNPRHKITKRGQNVTFRCDPISEHNRLYWYRQTLGQGPEFLTYFQNEAQLEKSRLLSDRFSAERPKGSFSTLEIQRTEQGDSAMYLCASSTDRGTDTQYFGPGTRLTVL.

A few counts support this clonotype. V and J are TRBV7-2 and TRBJ2-4, with D possibly TRBD2 on 5 matching bases. The V end lost 3 bases, the J end lost 11 bases, and 11 bases lay between the germline ends. The CDR3 has 12 amino acids. Germline assignment: CDR1 SGHTA and CDR2 FQGNSA. CDR3 sequence reads: CASSLEIGVQYF. The CDR3 DNA reads TGTGCCAGCAGCTTGGAAATCGGGGTTCAGTACTTC.

In this sample, this clonotype turned up many times. The chain has TRBV7-8 and TRBJ2-3; a possible D gene is TRBD2 (6 bases). The CDR3 runs to 15 residues. The germline V gene has CDR1 SGHVS and CDR2 FQNEAQ. Trimming pared 1 base from V and 3 bases from J, leaving 11 bases between. This chain's CDR3 is CASSLGRGDTDTQYF. DNA for the CDR3: TGTGCCAGCAGCTTAGGGAGGGGAGATACAGATACGCAGTATTTT.

This clonotype was counted many times. The rearrangement joins TRBV5-1 to TRBJ1-1, with D perhaps TRBD1 (5 bases). CDR1 and CDR2 from the germline V gene are SGHRS and YFSETQ. This CDR3 is 15 amino acids long. The V and J ends lost 4 bases and 0 bases respectively, with 13 bases between them. CDR3 bases: TGCGCCAGCAGCCCGCAGCCGGGACTGAACACTGAAGCTTTCTTT. Protein product: CASSPQPGLNTEAFF.

J is TRBJ1-2 and V is TRBV12-3 or TRBV12-4; perhaps TRBD1 as D (5 bases). The V gene lost 3 bases and the J gene lost 7 bases, with 18 bases spanning the gap. The CDR3 totals 15 residues. The CDR3 nucleotides are TGTGCCAGCAGTTTTGGGAGACAGAGGAAATCTGGCTACACCTTC. It is translated as CASSFGRQRKSGYTF.